This T cell receptor (beta chain) stems from a study of T cells in tuberculosis. Comments on this clone: Its antigen is unidentified.

Study-wide results and limits: Active tuberculosis TCR-alpha repertoires lay closer to GMM-specific TCRs than IGRA-negative controls, suggesting clonal expansion. Classification accuracy was 87% (AUROC more than 0.8) with the GMM-specific repertoire.

The table came from immunoSEQ multiplex PCR; TCRdb's copy has only in-frame clones and leaves some out. The data show about 29,000 clones, with 93% seen just once and more than 4% held by the top ten. Germline-derived CDR1 and CDR2 are LNHDA and SQIVND (reference sequence). The CDR3 sequence is 14 residues long. V was clipped by 6 bases and J by 1 base; unmatched bases: 4. The genes are TRBV19 and TRBJ2-3; TRBD2 matches at 7 bases. Sequenced material: PBMCs. The receptor comes from a donor between 10 and 35 years old with latent tuberculosis or without tuberculosis infection. The CDR3 spells CASSPGGGTDTQYF. For the CDR3, the DNA is TGTGCCAGTAGCCCGGGGGGAGGCACAGATACGCAGTATTTT.